This T cell receptor (beta chain) was identified during a study of T cells in Graves' hyperthyroidism and ophthalmopathy. From RNA transcripts, TCR beta CDR3 regions were amplified. When the TCR CDR3 underwent first-round RT-PCR, the HTBI primer set was used. TCRdb ran MiXCR on the multiplex PCR reads and lists one entry per CDR3 protein. The data show hundreds of thousands of distinct CDR3 sequences, roughly 14% seen once. This clonotype was counted a few times. The ends were cut back, 0 bases at V and 4 bases at J, with 5 bases in the middle. Germline assignment: CDR1 SGDLS and CDR2 YYNGEE. The CDR3 consists of 13 residues.

The TCR was taken from a man aged 18 to 29 with Graves' ophthalmopathy. The sample was blood. The V call is TRBV9, the J call TRBJ1-5; D is perhaps TRBD1 (5 bases). The CDR3 spells CASSVAGNQPQHF. The CDR3 DNA reads TGTGCCAGCAGCGTAGCAGGGAATCAGCCCCAGCATTTT.